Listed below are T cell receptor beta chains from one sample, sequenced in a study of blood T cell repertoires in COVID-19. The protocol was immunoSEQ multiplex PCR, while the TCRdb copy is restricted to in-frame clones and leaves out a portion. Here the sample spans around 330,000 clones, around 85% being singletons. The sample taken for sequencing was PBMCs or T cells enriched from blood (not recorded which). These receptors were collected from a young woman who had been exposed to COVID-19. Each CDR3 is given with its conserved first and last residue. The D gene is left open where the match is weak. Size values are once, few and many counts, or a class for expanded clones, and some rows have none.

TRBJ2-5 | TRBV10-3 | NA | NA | CAIAAGGETQYF | TGTGCCATCGCTGCGGGTGGAGAGACCCAGTACTTC
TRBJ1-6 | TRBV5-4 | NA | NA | CASSSGGASYNSPLHF | TGTGCCAGCAGCTCCGGTGGGGCTTCCTATAATTCACCCCTCCACTTT
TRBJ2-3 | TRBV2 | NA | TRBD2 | CASMGTSGRGDTQYF | TGTGCCAGCATGGGTACTAGCGGGAGAGGAGATACGCAGTATTTT
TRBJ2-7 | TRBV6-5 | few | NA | CASSYGGVGSYEQYF | TGTGCCAGCAGTTACGGCGGGGTGGGTTCCTACGAGCAGTACTTC
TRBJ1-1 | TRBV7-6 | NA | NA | CASSPRVGGNTEAFF | TGTGCCAGCAGCCCCCGGGTCGGGGGGAACACTGAAGCTTTCTTT
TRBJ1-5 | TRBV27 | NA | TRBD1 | CASSPRDRGIQPQHF | TGTGCCAGCAGTCCAAGGGACAGGGGAATACAGCCCCAGCATTTT
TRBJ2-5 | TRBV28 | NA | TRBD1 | CASRTGLETQYF | TGTGCCTCCCGGACAGGGTTGGAGACCCAGTACTTC
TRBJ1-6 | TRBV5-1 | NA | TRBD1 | CASSSDSTGNRSPLHF | TGCGCCAGCAGTTCCGATTCGACAGGGAACCGCTCACCCCTCCACTTT
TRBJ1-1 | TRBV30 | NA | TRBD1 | CAWSGNTGGTEAFF | TGTGCCTGGAGCGGAAATACAGGGGGCACTGAAGCTTTCTTT
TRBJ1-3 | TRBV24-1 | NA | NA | CATSDFQGTTSGNTIYF | TGTGCCACCAGTGATTTCCAGGGAACGACGTCTGGAAACACCATATATTTT
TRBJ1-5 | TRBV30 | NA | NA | CAWTPAGGWGNQPQHF | TGTGCCTGGACCCCAGCGGGGGGCTGGGGCAATCAGCCCCAGCATTTT
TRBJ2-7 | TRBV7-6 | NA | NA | CASSWGHGGIDEQYF | TGTGCCAGCAGCTGGGGGCACGGGGGGATCGACGAGCAGTACTTC
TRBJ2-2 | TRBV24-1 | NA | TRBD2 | CATRGLVGELFF | TGTGCCACCAGAGGACTAGTTGGGGAGCTGTTTTTT
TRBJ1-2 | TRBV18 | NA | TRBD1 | CASSPNTDRGEGYTF | TGTGCCAGCTCACCCAATACTGACAGGGGCGAGGGCTACACCTTC
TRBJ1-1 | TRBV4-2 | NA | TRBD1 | CASSQVTGDTEAFF | TGTGCCAGCAGCCAAGTCACAGGGGACACTGAAGCTTTCTTT
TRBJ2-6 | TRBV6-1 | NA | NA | CASSEGTTGANVLTF | TGTGCCAGCAGTGAGGGGACAACTGGGGCCAACGTCCTGACTTTC
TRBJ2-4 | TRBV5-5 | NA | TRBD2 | CASSLAGGAKNIQYF | TGTGCCAGCAGCTTAGCGGGAGGGGCCAAAAACATTCAGTACTTC
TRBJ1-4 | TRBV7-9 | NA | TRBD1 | CASSHPGGSFATNEKLFF | TGTGCCAGCAGCCACCCAGGGGGATCCTTTGCAACTAATGAAAAACTGTTTTTT
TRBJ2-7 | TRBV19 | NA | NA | CASSMRGSHEQYF | TGTGCCAGTAGTATGCGAGGGTCCCACGAGCAGTACTTC
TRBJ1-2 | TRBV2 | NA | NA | CASSEGGRRGYTF | TGTGCCAGCAGTGAGGGGGGGCGGCGGGGCTACACCTTC
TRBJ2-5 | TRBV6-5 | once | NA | CASSFPGETQYF | TGTGCCAGCAGTTTTCCAGGAGAGACCCAGTACTTC
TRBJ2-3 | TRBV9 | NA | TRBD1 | CASSSSMGQGASGTDTQYF | TGTGCCAGCAGCTCCAGCATGGGACAGGGGGCTTCCGGGACAGATACGCAGTATTTT